These 15 T cell receptor beta chains were sequenced from one sample in a study of T cells in Graves' hyperthyroidism and ophthalmopathy. What was amplified from RNA transcripts were TCR beta CDR3 regions. Primed by the HTBI set, a first-round RT-PCR was run on the TCR CDR3. TCRdb reprocessed the multiplex PCR reads with MiXCR, giving one entry per CDR3 protein. This table has roughly 570,000 distinct CDR3 sequences, about 45% appearing once. What was sequenced was peripheral blood or thyroid tissue (not recorded which). The receptors derive from a woman aged 18-29 years with Graves' hyperthyroidism.

This chain uses TRBV15 with TRBJ1-5; TRBD1 matches 7 bases. The CDR3 contains 16 residues. V trimming: 5 bases; J trimming: 5 bases; junction bases outside the gene matches: 12. Germline values: CDR1 LNHNV, CDR2 YYDKDF (reference sequence). CDR3 sequence reads: CATSVRASTGHQPQHF. In DNA, the CDR3 is TGTGCCACCAGCGTACGCGCTTCGACAGGGCATCAGCCCCAGCATTTT.

The chain links TRBV10-1 to TRBJ2-3; possibly TRBD1 or TRBD2 for D (5 bases each). Germline V gives CDR1 WNHNN, CDR2 SYGVQD (reference sequence). V lost 3 bases and J lost 0, with 19 bases in between. This CDR3 is built from 18 residues. The DNA for the CDR3 is TGCGCCAGCAGTGATTTTATTGGGGACCTGCGGAGCACAGATACGCAGTATTTT. Its protein is CASSDFIGDLRSTDTQYF.

The CDR3 coding sequence is TGCAGTGCTAGGAAAGATTTAGCGGGAGGGGAGGATACGCAGTATTTT. It codes for CSARKDLAGGEDTQYF. The rearrangement joins TRBV20-1 to TRBJ2-3; 11 positions match TRBD2. CDR1 and CDR2 from the germline V gene are DFQATT and SNEGSKA (reference sequence). V shed 3 bases and J 6 bases; nucleotides not matched to a gene: 11. The CDR3 has 16 residues.

This clonotype was seen repeatedly, ten times or more. The CDR3 protein is CASSLGWGDRSYEQYF. The CDR3 nucleotides read TGTGCCAGCAGCCTAGGTTGGGGAGACAGAAGCTACGAGCAGTACTTC. The chain combines TRBV12-3 or TRBV12-4 with TRBJ2-7, with D perhaps given as TRBD1 or TRBD2 (5 bases each). Trimming cost V 6 bases and J 3 bases, with 21 bases left between them. This CDR3 spans 16 amino acids.

The rearrangement links TRBV5-1 to TRBJ2-7; 9 nucleotides align to TRBD1. TRBJ2-1 explains the end of the DNA better; the J call may be wrong. The CDR3 runs to 13 residues. Germline assignment: CDR1 SGHRS and CDR2 YFSETQ. The CDR3 is CASSRGQGDEQFF. The CDR3 DNA follows: TGCGCCAGCAGCAGGGGACAGGGCGATGAGCAGTTCTTC.

This clonotype was seen a few times. This chain uses TRBV28 with TRBJ1-1; D call uncertain. This CDR3 contains 14 residues. Germline CDR1 and CDR2: MDHEN and SYDVKM. V shed 3 bases and J shed 4 bases, with 12 bases lying between them. This CDR3 reads CASSLGSWGTEAFF. For the CDR3, the DNA is TGTGCCAGCAGTTTGGGAAGTTGGGGCACTGAAGCTTTCTTT.

This chain uses TRBV2 with TRBJ1-6; D gene unclear. In germline, CDR1 is SNHLY, CDR2 FYNNEI. Between the trimmed V and J ends, which lost 4 bases and 9 bases, there was a span of 16 bases. This CDR3 is built from 15 residues. The CDR3: CASSARDPGGSPLHF. In nucleotides, the CDR3 is TGTGCCAGCAGTGCTAGAGATCCCGGCGGTTCACCCCTCCACTTT.

There are many counts of this clonotype. The chain is built from TRBV7-6 and TRBJ2-5, with D perhaps being TRBD1 or TRBD2 (5 bases each). The CDR3 has 16 amino acids. Germline-derived CDR1 and CDR2 are SGHVS and FNYEAQ. V lost 1 base and J 0 bases, leaving 12 bases between the germline ends. The CDR3 DNA reads TGTGCCAGCAGCTTAGGCCTCGGGACGCACCAAGAGACCCAGTACTTC. Protein sequence: CASSLGLGTHQETQYF.

As concerns this clonotype: Since the CDR3 does not end with the conserved phenylalanine or tryptophan, this likely comes from a read error. No DNA is shown, since the ends of the CDR3 on it are uncertain; the CDR3 is the one TCRdb lists. The rearrangement uses TRBV7-3 and TRBJ1-3. The CDR3 comprises 9 residues, both ends counted. CDR1 SGHTA and CDR2 FQGTGA come from the germline V gene. CDR3: CASSLNGMT.

This clonotype was detected many times. This chain connects TRBV6-5 to TRBJ2-5; the D gene is possibly TRBD1 (5 bases). Germline values: CDR1 MNHEY, CDR2 SVGAGI. This CDR3 is built from 14 residues. With 6 bases removed from V and 5 bases from J, the gap between germline ends came to 16 bases. The CDR3 region has the DNA TGTGCCAGCAGCGGCGGATGGGGCGGTGAGACCCAGTACTTC. This sequence encodes CASSGGWGGETQYF.

Details on this clonotype: One base away lies a much larger clone, so this may be a sequencing read error. The chain is built from TRBV7-9 and TRBJ1-6, with TRBD1 identical over 11 bases. The CDR3 consists of 17 residues. CDR1 is SEHNR, CDR2 FQNEAQ, per germline (reference sequence). In DNA form, the CDR3 reads TGCGCCAGCAGCCAAATCGGGACAGGGGGTGGTAATTCACCCCTCCACTTT. Residues: CASSQIGTGGGNSPLHF.

This clonotype has only a few counts. The rearrangement uses TRBV5-1 and TRBJ2-2; D is possibly TRBD1 or TRBD2 (5 bases each). The V and J ends lost 4 bases and 0 bases respectively, with 19 bases between them. Germline V lookup: CDR1 SGHRS, CDR2 YFSETQ. The CDR3 extends over 18 amino acids. The CDR3 here is CASSPEVTALSNTGELFF. CDR3 sequence (DNA): TGCGCCAGCAGCCCGGAGGTGACAGCGCTATCGAACACCGGGGAGCTGTTTTTT.

The table lists this clonotype with many counts. The chain is built from TRBV4-3 and TRBJ1-3, with 8 bases matching TRBD1. The CDR3 covers 15 residues. The V gene end was trimmed by 4 bases and the J gene end by 4 bases; junction bases not matched to a gene: 6. CDR1 is LGHNA, CDR2 YSLEER, per germline. The CDR3 DNA is TGCGCCAGCAGCCCCGGGACAGGTCAAGGAAACACCATATATTTT. Residues: CASSPGTGQGNTIYF.

Note on this clonotype: It may be a read error: a sequence one base away is much more abundant. This chain joins TRBV2 and TRBJ1-2; weak D call: TRBD1 (5 bases). Germline loops: CDR1 SNHLY, CDR2 FYNNEI. The CDR3 contains 12 residues. For the CDR3, the DNA is TGTACCAGCAGATCGGGGCCTTATGGCTACACCTTC. Amino acid sequence: CTSRSGPYGYTF. The whole variable domain, filled in from reference TRBV2 and TRBJ1-2, reads EPEVTQTPSHQVTQMGQEVILRCVPISNHLYFYWYRQILGQKVEFLVSFYNNEISEKSEIFDDQFSVERPDGSNFTLKIRSTKLEDSAMYFCTSRSGPYGYTFGSGTRLTVV.

This clonotype was counted at least ten times. The J gene is TRBJ2-7, the V gene TRBV5-1; unclear D gene. Germline assignment: CDR1 SGHRS and CDR2 YFSETQ. Deletions cut 4 bases from V and 6 bases from J, with 8 bases between. The CDR3 runs 11 residues. The CDR3 spells CASSKGSEQYF. CDR3 coding DNA: TGCGCCAGCAGCAAAGGTAGCGAGCAGTACTTC.